The clone carrying this T cell receptor beta chain was counted a few times. Its antigen remains unknown. Total RNA was extracted at no less than 6 micrograms per sample. The use of a sample-barcoded 5' primer and a J-beta primer mix characterized a second PCR of roughly 7 to 11 cycles. TCRdb recomputed calls from the 5' RACE reads with MiXCR, one row per CDR3 protein. The sample carries more than 1,400,000 distinct CDR3 sequences, approximately 38% recorded once. This record comes from a study of blood T cells in healthy people across ages. About the research overall: Roughly one uniquely barcoded beta molecule per two T cells was captured.

Study-level findings and limits: The study regarded diversity estimates from one million T cells as underestimates. A strong correlation was seen between TCR beta diversity and naive T cell percentage.

Germline V lookup: CDR1 MNHNY, CDR2 SVGAGI (reference sequence). The V end lost 6 bases, the J end lost 4 bases, and 7 bases lay between the germline ends. This CDR3 is 11 amino acids long. J is TRBJ2-7 and V is TRBV6-6, with D unresolved. The TCR was taken from a woman aged 18-29 years in good health. Specimen: blood. This CDR3 reads CASRTQYEQYF. CDR3 nucleotide sequence: TGTGCCAGCAGGACTCAATACGAGCAGTACTTC.